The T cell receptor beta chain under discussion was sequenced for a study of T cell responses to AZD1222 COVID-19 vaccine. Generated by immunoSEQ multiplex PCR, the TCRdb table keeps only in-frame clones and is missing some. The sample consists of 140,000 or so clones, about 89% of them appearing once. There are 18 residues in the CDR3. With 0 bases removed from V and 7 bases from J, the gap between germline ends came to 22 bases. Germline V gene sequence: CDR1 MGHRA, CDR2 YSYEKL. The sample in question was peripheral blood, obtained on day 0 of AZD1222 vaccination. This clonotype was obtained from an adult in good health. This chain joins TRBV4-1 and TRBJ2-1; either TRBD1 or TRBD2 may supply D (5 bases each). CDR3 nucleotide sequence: TGCGCCAGCAGCCAAGACGGAATAGGACACGCCACGGGGAATGAGCAGTTCTTC. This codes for CASSQDGIGHATGNEQFF.